This record concerns one T cell receptor beta chain sequence. These data belong to a study of blood T cell repertoires in COVID-19. Whole-study context: COVID-19 samples collected from the United States, Italy and Spain covered acute and convalescent phases.

The repertoire was sequenced with immunoSEQ multiplex PCR; TCRdb's copy has only in-frame clones and lacks some. The table records hundreds of thousands of clones, just under 85% of them present only once. V shed 4 bases and J 7 bases; nucleotides not matched to a gene: 13. Germline V gives CDR1 SGHDT, CDR2 YYEEEE. The CDR3 is made up of 16 amino acids. This chain connects TRBV5-6 to TRBJ2-3; 9 positions agree with TRBD2. This clonotype originated in an older man with acute or convalescent COVID-19. Sequencing was carried out using peripheral blood. The CDR3 sequence: CASSPGPETSGHTQYF. CDR3 DNA sequence: TGTGCCAGCAGCCCCGGACCCGAGACTAGCGGTCATACGCAGTATTTT. Full variable domain (outside the CDR3, taken from reference TRBV5-6 and TRBJ2-3): DAGVTQSPTHLIKTRGQQVTLRCSPKSGHDTVSWYQQALGQGPQFIFQYYEEEERQRGNFPDRFSGHQFPNYSSELNVNALLLGDSALYLCASSPGPETSGHTQYFGPGTRLTVL.